What follows are 22 T cell receptor beta chains derived from one specimen sequenced in a study of T-cell memory formation after mild COVID-19. TCRdb itself ran the 5' RACE reads through MiXCR, one entry per CDR3 protein. The sample yields approximately 89,000 distinct CDR3 sequences, more than 20% seen once. The sample consisted of PBMCs or a T cell subset sorted from them (not recorded which). Every receptor here comes from a man between 18 and 35 years old who had mild COVID-19 (a few samples of this study predate the infection). Cell type and time point are not known.

The rearrangement links TRBV24-1 to TRBJ2-7, with D possibly TRBD2 on 6 matching bases. Germline CDR1 and CDR2: KGHDR and SFDVKD. The V end was cut by 5 bases, the J end by 7 bases, with 20 bases between. There are 15 residues in the CDR3. The DNA of the CDR3 is TGTGCCACCAGTGGGAACTGCGGCGGGGCTCCGGAGCAGTACGTC. Protein product: CATSGNCGGAPEQYV.

The chain is built from TRBV3-1 and TRBJ2-1; no clear D. Trimming left V 5 bases short and J 8 bases short, with 10 bases between. This CDR3 comprises 12 residues. The germline V gene has CDR1 LGHDT and CDR2 YNNKEL (reference sequence). The CDR3 is CASSAPSDEQFF. Here the CDR3 DNA reads TGTGCCAGCAGCGCTCCCTCGGATGAGCAGTTCTTC.

V is TRBV5-1 and J is TRBJ2-1, with 11 bases matching TRBD2. Germline trimming cut 2 bases from V and 6 bases from J; bases unmatched to any gene: 4. This CDR3 has 15 amino acids. CDR1 SGHRS and CDR2 YFSETQ come from the germline V gene. The DNA for the CDR3 is TGCGCCAGCAGCTTCACTAGCGGGGGCTCCAATGAGCAGTTCTTC. Amino acid sequence: CASSFTSGGSNEQFF.

The V call is TRBV14, the J call TRBJ2-1, with 7 bases identical to TRBD1. V trimming: 0 bases; J trimming: 8 bases; junction bases outside the gene matches: 7. This CDR3 spans 15 amino acids. Germline V gene sequence: CDR1 SGHDN, CDR2 FVKESK. In nucleotides, the CDR3 is TGTGCCAGCAGCCAAGAAGGGAGAGGGGGCGATGAGCAGTTCTTC. It is translated as CASSQEGRGGDEQFF.

This clonotype appeared a few times. The chain combines TRBV7-2 with TRBJ2-3, with no clear D. The germline gives CDR1 SGHTA, CDR2 FQGNSA. V was clipped by 6 bases and J by 7 bases, with 20 bases between them. The CDR3 extends over 15 amino acids. CDR3 region: CASREAGRAPNTQYF. The DNA of the CDR3 is TGTGCCAGCAGGGAAGCTGGACGGGCCCCGAATACGCAGTATTTT.

This clonotype came up a few times. V gene TRBV20-1 combines with J gene TRBJ2-5; D gene uncertain. The CDR3 extends over 13 amino acids. The ends were cut back, 3 bases at V and 0 bases at J, with 8 bases in the middle. The germline V gene encodes CDR1 DFQATT and CDR2 SNEGSKA (reference sequence). This CDR3 is CSASGYYQETQYF. The CDR3 nucleotides are TGCAGTGCTAGCGGATATTACCAAGAGACCCAGTACTTC.

The CDR3 loop reads CASSLRGRRNSPLHF. In nucleotides, the CDR3 is TGTGCCAGCAGCTTGAGGGGGCGCCGAAATTCACCCCTCCACTTT. This sequence joins TRBV5-6 and TRBJ1-6; the match to TRBD1 covers 7 bases. The CDR3 sequence is 15 residues long. V shed 1 base and J 7 bases; nucleotides not matched to a gene: 5. Germline CDR1 SGHDT, CDR2 YYEEEE.

This clonotype was counted many times. This chain links TRBV4-2 with TRBJ2-7; D gene uncertain. V was cut by 0 bases and J by 3 bases, with 21 bases left in between. Germline V gene lookup returns CDR1 LGHNA and CDR2 YNFKEQ. The CDR3 is 18 amino acids. The DNA of the CDR3 is TGTGCCAGCAGCCAAGATTCGGCCTTCTCAGGATTGGACTACGAGCAGTACTTC. Translating gives CASSQDSAFSGLDYEQYF.

CDR3 sequence reads: CASTSSRGYTGELFF. The CDR3 DNA reads as TGCGCCAGCACGTCAAGCCGCGGGTACACCGGGGAGCTGTTTTTT. The rearrangement uses TRBV10-2 and TRBJ2-2; the D gene is possibly TRBD2 (5 bases). The germline V gene has CDR1 WSHSY and CDR2 SAAADI. The CDR3 sequence is 15 residues long. V lost 7 bases and J 3 bases, leaving 15 bases between the germline ends.

The table lists this clonotype with a few counts. This sequence joins TRBV4-1 and TRBJ2-7; D gene ambiguous. CDR1 MGHRA and CDR2 YSYEKL come from the germline V gene. V dropped 0 bases and J dropped 7 bases, with 13 bases sitting between them. The CDR3 runs 14 residues. This CDR3 reads CASSQDTKNQEQYV. Here the CDR3 DNA reads TGCGCCAGCAGCCAAGATACGAAAAATCAAGAGCAGTACGTC.

This clonotype appeared a single time. V gene TRBV5-1 combines with J gene TRBJ1-1, with 11 bases fitting TRBD1. V was clipped by 4 bases and J by 2 bases; unmatched bases: 4. CDR3 size: 15 residues. CDR1 is SGHRS and CDR2 is YFSETQ in the germline V gene. The CDR3 loop is CASSPWTGGNTEAFF. CDR3 in DNA: TGCGCCAGCAGCCCTTGGACAGGGGGCAACACTGAAGCTTTCTTT.

This chain connects TRBV27 to TRBJ2-2, with 7 nucleotides matching TRBD1. J gave up 7 bases and V 6 bases, and 8 bases lay outside the gene matches. The CDR3 is 14 amino acids. CDR1 MNHEY and CDR2 SMNVEV come from the germline V gene (reference sequence). CDR3 region: CASRPDRVGGELFF. CDR3 DNA: TGTGCCAGCAGGCCTGACAGGGTAGGCGGGGAGCTGTTTTTT.

In its sample, this clonotype was seen a few times. The V and J genes are TRBV27 and TRBJ2-1; the match to TRBD2 covers 11 bases. The junction had 8 bases not matched to a gene; V was cut back by 1 base and J by 0 bases. CDR3 length: 19 amino acids. The germline V gene encodes CDR1 MNHEY and CDR2 SMNVEV (reference sequence). The CDR3 spells CASSLYGSGGASSYNEQFF. The DNA of the CDR3 is TGTGCCAGCAGTTTATACGGTAGCGGGGGGGCCAGCTCCTACAATGAGCAGTTCTTC.

J is TRBJ2-5 and V is TRBV4-1; TRBD2 is a possible D gene (6 bases). V was cut by 8 bases and J by 0 bases, with 7 bases left in between. CDR3 length: 12 amino acids. CDR1 is MGHRA and CDR2 is YSYEKL in the germline V gene. CDR3 DNA sequence: TGCGCCAGCTCGGGGGACCAAGAGACCCAGTACTTC. It is translated as CASSGDQETQYF.

This rearrangement joins TRBV7-7 to TRBJ2-5; D might be TRBD2 (7 bases). Germline V gene sequence: CDR1 SSHAT, CDR2 FNYEAQ (reference sequence). The CDR3 loop spans 14 amino acids. With 3 bases removed from V and 4 bases from J, the gap between germline ends came to 12 bases. CDR3 in DNA: TGTGCCAGCAGCTTTCCAGGGGAGGGAGAGACCCAGTACTTC. Its translation: CASSFPGEGETQYF. Full variable domain (missing parts from reference TRBV7-7 and TRBJ2-5): GAGVSQSPRYKVTKRGQDVTLRCDPISSHATLYWYQQALGQGPEFLTYFNYEAQPDKSGLPSDRFSAERPEGSISTLTIQRTEQRDSAMYRCASSFPGEGETQYFGPGTRLLVL.

This clonotype was counted between two and nine times. The rearrangement joins TRBV29-1 to TRBJ2-5; TRBD1 is a possible D gene (5 bases). Germline loops: CDR1 SQVTM, CDR2 ANQGSEA. The CDR3 runs 15 residues. V lost 1 base and J 1 base, leaving 13 bases between the germline ends. CDR3 sequence reads: CSVEGWGPSQETQYF. CDR3 bases: TGCAGCGTTGAAGGGTGGGGCCCGAGCCAAGAGACCCAGTACTTC.

The table lists this clonotype with many counts. The chain combines TRBV15 with TRBJ2-7; D possibly corresponds to TRBD2 (5 bases). V was clipped by 3 bases and J by 0 bases, with 9 bases between them. This CDR3 is built from 14 residues. Germline V gene lookup returns CDR1 LNHNV and CDR2 YYDKDF (reference sequence). The CDR3 region is CATSRRESSYEQYF. As DNA, the CDR3 is TGTGCCACCAGCAGGAGGGAGAGCTCCTACGAGCAGTACTTC.

This chain joins TRBV3-1 and TRBJ1-5, with D uncertain. V was cut by 5 bases and J by 3 bases, with 11 bases left in between. In germline, CDR1 is LGHDT, CDR2 YNNKEL (reference sequence). The CDR3 is 14 amino acids. DNA for the CDR3: TGTGCCAGCAGCTTCGGCGGGTTCAATCAGCCCCAGCATTTT. It yields the protein CASSFGGFNQPQHF. The full variable domain, with the rest looked up from reference TRBV3-1 and TRBJ1-5, is DTAVSQTPKYLVTQMGNDKSIKCEQNLGHDTMYWYKQDSKKFLKIMFSYNNKELIINETVPNRFSPKSPDKAHLNLHINSLELGDSAVYFCASSFGGFNQPQHFGDGTRLSIL.

The gene calls are TRBV12-3 or TRBV12-4 and TRBJ1-3, with TRBD1 matching over 9 bases. V was clipped by 4 bases and J by 11 bases; unmatched bases: 9. This CDR3 region has 14 residues. CDR3 coding DNA: TGTGCCAGCAGTTCCGGGACAGGGTCGGCCGCCATATATTTT. It codes for CASSSGTGSAAIYF.

This clonotype was observed a handful of times. The rearrangement links TRBV7-6 to TRBJ2-2, with D possibly being TRBD1 or TRBD2 (5 bases each). The CDR3 contains 15 residues. The germline V gene has CDR1 SGHVS and CDR2 FNYEAQ. Trimming stripped 5 bases from V and 4 bases from J, with 14 bases between. The CDR3 loop is CASSLARGGTGELFF. In DNA, the CDR3 is TGTGCCAGCAGCCTTGCACGGGGCGGCACCGGGGAGCTGTTTTTT.

This rearrangement joins TRBV6-6 to TRBJ2-3; D call uncertain. The V end was cut by 6 bases, the J end by 2 bases, with 12 bases between. From germline, CDR1 is MNHNY and CDR2 SVGAGI (reference sequence). The CDR3 has 14 amino acids. The CDR3 sequence: CASSLTAYTDTQYF. The CDR3 region has the DNA TGTGCCAGCAGCTTGACGGCTTACACAGATACGCAGTATTTT.

This clonotype was detected only a few times. This rearrangement joins TRBV18 to TRBJ2-7; 7 nucleotides align to TRBD1. The V segment lost 0 bases and the J segment 6 bases; nucleotides outside the gene matches: 5. CDR3 length: 14 amino acids. From germline, CDR1 is KGHSH and CDR2 LQKENI. In DNA form, the CDR3 reads TGTGCCAGCTCACCACCGGGCTCAGGGGGCGAGCAGTACTTC. It is translated as CASSPPGSGGEQYF.